The sequence of this T cell receptor (beta chain) was determined in a study of cytomegalovirus exposure and HLA in healthy donors. Study details: Researchers found that more than 70% of 350 to 500 genotyped donors fell within the Caucasian-associated ancestry cluster.

PCR employed 60 Vbeta and 13 Jbeta primers. The assay was immunoSEQ multiplex PCR, and TCRdb's table has in-frame clones only and misses some. The sample includes about 70,000 clones, 60% to 70% of them seen just once. Regarding the study as a whole: Sequencing depth across donors, presence/absence analyses assumed, was roughly uniform.

About this clone itself: Antigen unknown.

Per the germline V gene, CDR1 is LGHNT and CDR2 is FRNRAP. The V end lost 0 bases, the J end lost 8 bases, and 16 bases lay between the germline ends. The CDR3 is 15 amino acids. This sequence was found in a man aged 40-55 years in good health and CMV-seropositive. Sequencing was carried out using PBMCs. The chain uses TRBV12-5 and TRBJ1-1; D is uncertain. CDR3 loop: CASGLVLSGALEAFF. The CDR3 region has the DNA TGTGCTAGTGGTTTGGTCCTATCGGGTGCTTTGGAAGCTTTCTTT.